These T cell receptor beta chains were read from a single sample in a study of CD4 and CD8 cells across lung adenocarcinoma regions. TCRdb re-derived calls from the PCR reads in MiXCR, one entry per CDR3 protein. Among 12,000 or so distinct CDR3 sequences listed, 53% were seen once. Sequencing was done on a sample of CD8+ T cells from the center of a lung tumor. These receptors came from a female donor with lung adenocarcinoma. The CD4 and CD8 labels of this study may be unreliable. Each CDR3 is given with its conserved first and last residue. A D gene is named only where the DNA matches it firmly. Size is omitted from some rows. Given values are once, few, many or a class for expanded clones.

NA	TRBV10-1	NA	TRBJ2-1	CASSGTVDQGPNEQFF	TGCGCCAGCAGTGGGACAGTCGATCAAGGGCCTAATGAGCAGTTCTTC
TRBD2	TRBV7-6	NA	TRBJ2-1	CASSLEVVLAEQFF	TGTGCCAGCAGCTTAGAGGTGGTTCTAGCGGAACAGTTCTTC
NA	TRBV27	NA	TRBJ2-1	CASSSGGVLNEQFF	TGTGCCAGCAGTTCCGGCGGGGTCCTAAATGAGCAGTTCTTC
NA	TRBV27	once	TRBJ2-3	CAGSGGGVQDTQYF	TGTGCGGGCAGTGGGGGCGGGGTCCAAGATACGCAGTATTTT
TRBD2	TRBV27	few	TRBJ2-1	CASSLRASGQLDNEQFF	TGTGCCAGCAGTTTAAGGGCTAGCGGACAACTGGACAATGAGCAGTTCTTC
NA	TRBV4-2	NA	TRBJ2-1	CASSQEDEQFF	TGTGCCAGCAGCCAAGAGGATGAGCAGTTCTTC
NA	TRBV7-2	NA	TRBJ2-5	CASSRDLQETQYF	TGTGCCAGCAGCCGGGACTTGCAAGAGACCCAGTACTTC
NA	TRBV6-1	medium-sized	TRBJ2-7	CASSAIGVGYEQYF	TGTGCCAGCAGCGCCATAGGAGTGGGCTACGAGCAGTACTTC
TRBD2	TRBV6-1	NA	TRBJ2-2	CASSERLAGEGAGELFF	TGTGCCAGCAGTGAAAGGCTAGCGGGGGAGGGGGCCGGGGAGCTGTTTTTT
NA	TRBV6-5	many	TRBJ2-1	CASSFFARVGDEQFF	TGTGCCAGCAGTTTCTTCGCGCGGGTCGGCGATGAGCAGTTCTTC
NA	TRBV6-5	NA	TRBJ2-7	CASSYRGEQYF	TGTGCCAGCAGTTACAGGGGCGAGCAGTACTTC
TRBD2	TRBV6-4	NA	TRBJ2-5	CASSPLDSGSGQETQYF	TGTGCCAGCAGTCCCCTTGATAGCGGGAGTGGCCAAGAGACCCAGTACTTC